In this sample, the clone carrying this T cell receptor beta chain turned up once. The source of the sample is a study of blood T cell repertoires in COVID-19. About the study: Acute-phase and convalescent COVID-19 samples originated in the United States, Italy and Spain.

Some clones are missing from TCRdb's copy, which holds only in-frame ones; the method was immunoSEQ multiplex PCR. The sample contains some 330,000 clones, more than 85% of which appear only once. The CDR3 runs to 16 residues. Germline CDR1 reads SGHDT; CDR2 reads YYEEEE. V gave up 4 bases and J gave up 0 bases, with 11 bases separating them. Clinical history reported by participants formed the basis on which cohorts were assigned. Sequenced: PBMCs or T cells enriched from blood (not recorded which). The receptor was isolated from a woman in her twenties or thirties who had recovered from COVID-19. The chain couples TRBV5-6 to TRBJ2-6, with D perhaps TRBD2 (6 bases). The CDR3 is CASSDLAVSGANVLTF. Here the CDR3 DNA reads TGTGCCAGCAGCGATTTAGCGGTCTCTGGGGCCAACGTCCTGACTTTC.